This T cell receptor (beta chain) originates from a study of cytomegalovirus exposure and HLA in healthy donors. Study-wide background: The roughly 100 million unique TCR beta sequences, from roughly 170 million T cells, were found by an earlier analysis. Early released data comprised 80 million to 100 million unique TCRs from HLA-typed donors.

Healthy bone marrow donors made up the donors. The CDR3 is 13 amino acids. Germline lookup yields CDR1 SGHVS and CDR2 FQNEAQ. V lost 6 bases, J lost 9 bases, and 6 bases stayed unmatched. Primers: 60 Vbeta forward and 13 Jbeta reverse. TCRdb keeps only in-frame clones here, not all; method: immunoSEQ multiplex PCR. The sample holds tens of thousands of clones, 83% seen once. As to this clone: What it binds is not known.

Findings and caveats of the study: Among TCR beta chains of equal frequency, HLA-associated ones were more clonally expanded in a later analysis.

This chain joins TRBV7-8 and TRBJ2-1; 9 nucleotides agree with TRBD2. The specimen sequenced was PBMCs. This clonotype was sampled from a human donor in good health. The DNA of the CDR3 is TGTGCCAGCAGGGTAGCGGGAGCGGGTGAGCAGTTCTTC. It specifies CASRVAGAGEQFF. The whole variable domain, remainder taken from reference TRBV7-8 and TRBJ2-1, is GAGVSQSPRYKVAKRGQDVALRCDPISGHVSLFWYQQALGQGPEFLTYFQNEAQLDKSGLPSDRFFAERPEGSVSTLKIQRTQQEDSAVYLCASRVAGAGEQFFGPGTRLTVL.